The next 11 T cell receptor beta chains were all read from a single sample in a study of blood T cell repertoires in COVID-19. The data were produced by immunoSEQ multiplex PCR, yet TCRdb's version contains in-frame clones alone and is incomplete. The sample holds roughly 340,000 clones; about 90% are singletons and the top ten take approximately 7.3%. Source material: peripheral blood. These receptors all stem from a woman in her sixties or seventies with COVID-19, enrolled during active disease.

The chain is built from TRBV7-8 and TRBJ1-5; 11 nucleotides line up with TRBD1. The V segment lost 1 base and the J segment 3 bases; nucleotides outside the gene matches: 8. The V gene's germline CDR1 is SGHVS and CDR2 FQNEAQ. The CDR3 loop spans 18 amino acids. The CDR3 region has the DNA TGTGCCAGCAGCTTAGGGTGGGGGACAGGGGGAGCCAATCAGCCCCAGCATTTT. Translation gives CASSLGWGTGGANQPQHF.

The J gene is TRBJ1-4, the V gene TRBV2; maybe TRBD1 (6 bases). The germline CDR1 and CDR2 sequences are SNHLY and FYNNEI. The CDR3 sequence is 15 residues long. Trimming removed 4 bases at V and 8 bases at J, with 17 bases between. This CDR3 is CASSVVGGAVEKLFF. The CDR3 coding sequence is TGTGCCAGCAGTGTCGTAGGGGGGGCAGTAGAAAAACTGTTTTTT.

The CDR3 coding sequence is TGTGCCAGCAGTTACCGGGACAGGGCCTATGGCTACACCTTC. It codes for CASSYRDRAYGYTF. The chain links TRBV6-6 to TRBJ1-2; 9 positions match TRBD1. This CDR3 contains 14 residues. Germline CDR1 is MNHNY and CDR2 is SVGAGI (reference sequence). Losses at the gene ends were 2 bases for V and 4 bases for J; bases not matched to a gene: 2.

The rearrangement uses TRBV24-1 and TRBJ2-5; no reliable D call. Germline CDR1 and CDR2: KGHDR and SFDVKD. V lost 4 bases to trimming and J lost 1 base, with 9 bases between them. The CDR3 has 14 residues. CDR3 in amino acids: CATSDPEAQETQYF. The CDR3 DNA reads TGTGCCACCAGTGACCCCGAAGCCCAAGAGACCCAGTACTTC.

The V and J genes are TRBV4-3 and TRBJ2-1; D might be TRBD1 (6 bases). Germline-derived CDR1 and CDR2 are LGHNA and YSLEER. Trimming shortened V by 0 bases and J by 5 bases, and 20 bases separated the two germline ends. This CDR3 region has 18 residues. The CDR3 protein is CASSQDLVREWGHNEQFF. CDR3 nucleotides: TGCGCCAGCAGCCAAGATCTTGTAAGGGAGTGGGGGCACAATGAGCAGTTCTTC.

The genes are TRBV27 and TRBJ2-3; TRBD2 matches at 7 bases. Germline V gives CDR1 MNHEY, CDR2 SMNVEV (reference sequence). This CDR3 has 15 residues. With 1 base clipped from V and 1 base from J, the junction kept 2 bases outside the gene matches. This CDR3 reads CASSLWAGGTDTQYF. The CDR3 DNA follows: TGTGCCAGCAGTTTATGGGCGGGGGGCACAGATACGCAGTATTTT.

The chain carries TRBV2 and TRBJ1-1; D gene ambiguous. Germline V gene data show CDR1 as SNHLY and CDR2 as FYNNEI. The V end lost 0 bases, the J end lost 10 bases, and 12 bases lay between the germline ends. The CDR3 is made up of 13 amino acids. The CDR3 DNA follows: TGTGCCAGCAGTGAAGCGCCGGGAATGGCAGCTTTCTTT. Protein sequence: CASSEAPGMAAFF.

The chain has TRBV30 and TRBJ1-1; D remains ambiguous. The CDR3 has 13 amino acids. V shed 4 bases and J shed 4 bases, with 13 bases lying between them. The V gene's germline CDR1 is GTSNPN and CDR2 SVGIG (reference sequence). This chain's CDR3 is CAWTHGLITEAFF. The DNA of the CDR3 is TGTGCCTGGACGCATGGACTGATCACTGAAGCTTTCTTT. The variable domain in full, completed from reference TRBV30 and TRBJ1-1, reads SQTIHQWPATLVQPVGSPLSLECTVEGTSNPNLYWYRQAAGRGLQLLFYSVGIGQISSEVPQNLSASRPQDRQFILSSKKLLLSDSGFYLCAWTHGLITEAFFGQGTRLTVV.

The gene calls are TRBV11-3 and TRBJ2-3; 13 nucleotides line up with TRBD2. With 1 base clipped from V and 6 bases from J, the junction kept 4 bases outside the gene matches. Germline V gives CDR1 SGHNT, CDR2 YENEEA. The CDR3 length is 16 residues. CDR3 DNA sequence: TGTGCCAGCAGCTTAGGACTAGCGGGGGGATCGGATACGCAGTATTTT. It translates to CASSLGLAGGSDTQYF.

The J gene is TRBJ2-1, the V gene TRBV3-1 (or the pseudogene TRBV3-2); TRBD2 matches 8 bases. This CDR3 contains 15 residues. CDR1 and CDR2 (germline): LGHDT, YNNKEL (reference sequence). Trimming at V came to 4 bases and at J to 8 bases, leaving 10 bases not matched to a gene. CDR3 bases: TGTGCCAGCAGCCCCAAGCGGGGGTTCCGCGATGAGCAGTTCTTC. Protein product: CASSPKRGFRDEQFF.

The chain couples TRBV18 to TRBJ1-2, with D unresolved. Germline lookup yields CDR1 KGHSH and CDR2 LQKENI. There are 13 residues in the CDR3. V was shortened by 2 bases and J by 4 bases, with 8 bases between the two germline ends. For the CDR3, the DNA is TGTGCCAGCTCACCAAACAGATCCTATGGCTACACCTTC. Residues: CASSPNRSYGYTF.